This TCR beta chain was observed in a study of blood T cell repertoires in COVID-19. Study background: PBMCs, B-cell-depleted T cells, or T cells were the source of the cDNA or gDNA that made up the material.

Sequenced by immunoSEQ multiplex PCR; TCRdb stores in-frame clones only, minus some. The sample records about 83,000 clones, roughly 84% being singletons. Germline-derived CDR1 and CDR2 are MNHEY and SMNVEV (reference sequence). CDR3 length: 17 amino acids. Trimming pared 2 bases from V and 0 bases from J, leaving 11 bases between. This clone is a singleton in its sample. Input material: peripheral blood. The sequence was obtained from a woman at least 80 years old in a cohort sampled during active or convalescent COVID-19. V and J are TRBV27 and TRBJ1-6, with D maybe TRBD1 (5 bases). In DNA form, the CDR3 reads TGTGCCAGCAGTTTAGGGGCGGCGAGCTCCTATAATTCACCCCTCCACTTT. It is translated as CASSLGAASSYNSPLHF.